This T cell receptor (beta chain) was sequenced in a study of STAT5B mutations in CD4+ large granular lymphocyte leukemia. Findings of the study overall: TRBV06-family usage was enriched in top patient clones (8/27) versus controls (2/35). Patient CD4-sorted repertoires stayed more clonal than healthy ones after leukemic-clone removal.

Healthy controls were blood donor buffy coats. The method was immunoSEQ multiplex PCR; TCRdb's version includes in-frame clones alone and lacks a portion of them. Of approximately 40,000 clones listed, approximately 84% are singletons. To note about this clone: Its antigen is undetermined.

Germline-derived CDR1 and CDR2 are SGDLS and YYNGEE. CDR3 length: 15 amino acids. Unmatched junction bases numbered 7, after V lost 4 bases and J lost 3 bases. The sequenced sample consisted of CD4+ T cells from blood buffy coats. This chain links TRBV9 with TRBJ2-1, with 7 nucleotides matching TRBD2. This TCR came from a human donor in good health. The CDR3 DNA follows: TGTGCCAGCAGCAGGGCGGGAGTGGTCTACAATGAGCAGTTCTTC. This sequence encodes CASSRAGVVYNEQFF.